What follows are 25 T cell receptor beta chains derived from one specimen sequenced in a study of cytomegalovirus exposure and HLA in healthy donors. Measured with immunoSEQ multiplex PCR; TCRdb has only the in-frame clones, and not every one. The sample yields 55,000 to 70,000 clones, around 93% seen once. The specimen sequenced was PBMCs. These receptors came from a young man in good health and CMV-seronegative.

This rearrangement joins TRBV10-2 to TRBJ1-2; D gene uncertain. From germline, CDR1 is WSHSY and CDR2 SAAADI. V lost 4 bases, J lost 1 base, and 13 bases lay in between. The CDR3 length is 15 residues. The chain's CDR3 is CASSATRTVNYGYTF. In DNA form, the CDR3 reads TGCGCCAGCAGTGCTACCCGGACTGTTAACTATGGCTACACCTTC.

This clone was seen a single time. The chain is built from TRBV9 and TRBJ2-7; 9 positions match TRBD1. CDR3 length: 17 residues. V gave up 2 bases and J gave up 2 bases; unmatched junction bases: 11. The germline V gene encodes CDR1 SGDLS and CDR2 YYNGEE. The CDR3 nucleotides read TGTGCCAGCAGCGTGGGGACAGGGTTAGACGCCCCCTACGAGCAGTACTTC. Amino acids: CASSVGTGLDAPYEQYF.

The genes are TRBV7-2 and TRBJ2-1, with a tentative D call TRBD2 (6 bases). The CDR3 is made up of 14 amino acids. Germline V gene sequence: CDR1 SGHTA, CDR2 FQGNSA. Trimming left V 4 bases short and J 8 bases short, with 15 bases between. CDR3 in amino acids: CASSSTTRSDEQFF. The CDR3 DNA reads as TGTGCCAGCAGCTCAACGACTAGGTCCGATGAGCAGTTCTTC.

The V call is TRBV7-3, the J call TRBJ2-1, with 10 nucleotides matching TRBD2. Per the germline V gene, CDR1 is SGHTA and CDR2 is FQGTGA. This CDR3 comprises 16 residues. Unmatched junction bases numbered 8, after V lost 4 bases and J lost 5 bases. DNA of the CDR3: TGTGCCAGCAGCTCCCAACTAGCGGGGATCGACAATGAGCAGTTCTTC. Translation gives CASSSQLAGIDNEQFF.

The chain's CDR3 is CASSFSGALNEQFF. The CDR3 DNA reads TGTGCCAGCAGCTTCTCAGGGGCCCTCAATGAGCAGTTCTTC. The chain is built from TRBV7-6 and TRBJ2-1, with a weak D call TRBD1 (6 bases). The germline V gene has CDR1 SGHVS and CDR2 FNYEAQ. The germline V and J ends were trimmed by 3 bases and 6 bases, with 12 bases remaining between them. The CDR3 totals 14 residues.

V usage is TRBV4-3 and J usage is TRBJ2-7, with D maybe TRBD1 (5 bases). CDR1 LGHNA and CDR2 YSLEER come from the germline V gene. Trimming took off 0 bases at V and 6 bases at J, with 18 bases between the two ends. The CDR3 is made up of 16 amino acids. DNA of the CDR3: TGCGCCAGCAGCCAAGATTTTCAGGGTATTGGATCCGAGCAGTACTTC. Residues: CASSQDFQGIGSEQYF.

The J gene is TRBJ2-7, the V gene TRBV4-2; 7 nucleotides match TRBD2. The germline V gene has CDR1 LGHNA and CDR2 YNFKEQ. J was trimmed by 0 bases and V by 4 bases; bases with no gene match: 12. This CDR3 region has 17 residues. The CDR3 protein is CASSRGVAGRTSYEQYF. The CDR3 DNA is TGTGCCAGCAGCCGGGGCGTAGCGGGCCGTACCTCCTACGAGCAGTACTTC.

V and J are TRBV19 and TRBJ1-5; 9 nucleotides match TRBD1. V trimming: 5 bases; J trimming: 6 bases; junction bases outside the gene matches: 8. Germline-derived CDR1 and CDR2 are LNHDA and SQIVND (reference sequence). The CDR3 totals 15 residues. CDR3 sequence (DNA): TGTGCCAGTAGTCCTGACAGGGGGGTCGGTCAGCCCCAGCATTTT. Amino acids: CASSPDRGVGQPQHF.

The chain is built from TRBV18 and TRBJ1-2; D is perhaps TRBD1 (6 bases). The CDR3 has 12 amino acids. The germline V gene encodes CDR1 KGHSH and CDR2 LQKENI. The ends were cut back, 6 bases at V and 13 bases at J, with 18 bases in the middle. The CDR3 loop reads CASSGYRALLTF. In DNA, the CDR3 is TGTGCCAGCTCGGGATACAGGGCACTGCTCACCTTC.

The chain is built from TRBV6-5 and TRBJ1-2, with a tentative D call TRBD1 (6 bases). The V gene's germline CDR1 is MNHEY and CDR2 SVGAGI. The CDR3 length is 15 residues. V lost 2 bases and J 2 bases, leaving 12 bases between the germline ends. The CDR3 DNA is TGTGCCAGCAGTTACCACCGGGACACCAACTATGGCTACACCTTC. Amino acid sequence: CASSYHRDTNYGYTF.

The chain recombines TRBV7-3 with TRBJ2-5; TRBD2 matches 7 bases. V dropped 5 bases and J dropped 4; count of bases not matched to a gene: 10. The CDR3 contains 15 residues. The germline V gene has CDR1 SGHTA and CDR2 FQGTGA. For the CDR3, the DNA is TGTGCCAGCAGCCCTAGCGGCACTGAGGTAGAGACCCAGTACTTC. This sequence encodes CASSPSGTEVETQYF.

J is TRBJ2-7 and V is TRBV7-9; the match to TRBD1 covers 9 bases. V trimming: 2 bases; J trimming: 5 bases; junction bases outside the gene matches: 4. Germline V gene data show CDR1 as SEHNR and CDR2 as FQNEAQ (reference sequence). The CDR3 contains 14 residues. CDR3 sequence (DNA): TGTGCCAGCAGCTTACCGGGACAGGGACACGAGCAGTACTTC. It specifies CASSLPGQGHEQYF.

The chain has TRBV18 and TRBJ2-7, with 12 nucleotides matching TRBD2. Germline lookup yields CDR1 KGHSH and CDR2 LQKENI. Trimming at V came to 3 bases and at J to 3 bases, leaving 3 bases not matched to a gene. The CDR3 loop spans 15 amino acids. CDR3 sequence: CASSPRTSGVYEQYF. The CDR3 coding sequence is TGTGCCAGCTCACCGAGGACTAGCGGGGTCTACGAGCAGTACTTC.

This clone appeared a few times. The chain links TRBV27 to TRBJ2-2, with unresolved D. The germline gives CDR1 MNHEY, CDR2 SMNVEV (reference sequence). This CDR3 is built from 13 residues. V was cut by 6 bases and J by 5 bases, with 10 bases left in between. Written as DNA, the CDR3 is TGTGCCAGCAGCGAGACTGGGACCGGGGAGCTGTTTTTT. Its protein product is CASSETGTGELFF.

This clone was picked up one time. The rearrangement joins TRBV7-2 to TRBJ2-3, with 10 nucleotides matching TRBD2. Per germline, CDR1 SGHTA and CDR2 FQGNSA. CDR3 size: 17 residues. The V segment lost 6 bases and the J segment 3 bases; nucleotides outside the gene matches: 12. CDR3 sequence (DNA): TGTGCCAGCAGTGGTTTAACAGCGGGAGGGTGGACAGATACGCAGTATTTT. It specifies CASSGLTAGGWTDTQYF. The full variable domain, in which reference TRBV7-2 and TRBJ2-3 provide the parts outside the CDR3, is GAGVSQSPSNKVTEKGKDVELRCDPISGHTALYWYRQSLGQGLEFLIYFQGNSAPDKSGLPSDRFSAERTGGSVSTLTIQRTQQEDSAVYLCASSGLTAGGWTDTQYFGPGTRLTVL.

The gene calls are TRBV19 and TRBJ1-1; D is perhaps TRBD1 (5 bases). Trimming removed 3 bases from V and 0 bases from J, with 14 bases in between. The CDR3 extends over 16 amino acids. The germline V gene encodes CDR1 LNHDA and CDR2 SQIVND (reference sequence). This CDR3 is CASSIRQGALNTEAFF. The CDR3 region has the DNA TGTGCCAGTAGTATTCGACAAGGGGCATTGAACACTGAAGCTTTCTTT.

In nucleotides, the CDR3 is TGTGCCAGCAGTTTTCGGGACAGGGCGGGAGAGCAGTACTTC. Its translation is CASSFRDRAGEQYF. The chain uses TRBV28 and TRBJ2-7, with 9 positions matching TRBD1. The junction had 7 bases not matched to a gene; V was cut back by 3 bases and J by 7 bases. Germline V CDR1 and CDR2: MDHEN, SYDVKM. The CDR3 length is 14 residues.

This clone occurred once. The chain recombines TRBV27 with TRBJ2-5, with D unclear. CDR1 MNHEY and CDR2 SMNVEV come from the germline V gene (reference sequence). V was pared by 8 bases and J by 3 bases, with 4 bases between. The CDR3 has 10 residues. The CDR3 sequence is CASGKETQYF. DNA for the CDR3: TGTGCCAGCGGCAAAGAGACCCAGTACTTC.

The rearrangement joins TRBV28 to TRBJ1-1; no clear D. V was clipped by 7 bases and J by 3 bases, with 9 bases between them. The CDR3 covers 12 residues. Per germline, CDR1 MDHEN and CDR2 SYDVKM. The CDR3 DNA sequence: TGTGCCAGCAACTCGGAGTACACTGAAGCTTTCTTT. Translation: CASNSEYTEAFF.

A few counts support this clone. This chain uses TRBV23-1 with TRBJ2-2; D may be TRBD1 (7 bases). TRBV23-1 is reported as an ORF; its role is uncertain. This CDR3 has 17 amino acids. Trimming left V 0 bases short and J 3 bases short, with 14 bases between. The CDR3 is CASSQSGGQEYTGELFF. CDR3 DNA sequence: TGCGCCAGCAGTCAATCGGGAGGACAGGAGTACACCGGGGAGCTGTTTTTT.

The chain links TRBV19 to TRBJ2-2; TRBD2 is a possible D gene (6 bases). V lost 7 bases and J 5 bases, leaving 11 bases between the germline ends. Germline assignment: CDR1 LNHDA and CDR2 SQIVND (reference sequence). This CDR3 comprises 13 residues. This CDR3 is CASKVSGTGELFF. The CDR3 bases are TGTGCCAGTAAAGTAAGCGGGACCGGGGAGCTGTTTTTT.

CDR3 in amino acids: CASSFQVGAYATNEKLFF. The CDR3 DNA reads TGTGCCAGCAGTTTTCAGGTGGGGGCGTATGCAACTAATGAAAAACTGTTTTTT. The chain recombines TRBV28 with TRBJ1-4; weak D call: TRBD1 (6 bases). The CDR3 is 18 residues long. Germline values: CDR1 MDHEN, CDR2 SYDVKM. Between the trimmed V and J ends, which lost 3 bases and 0 bases, there was a span of 17 bases. The full variable domain, in which reference TRBV28 and TRBJ1-4 provide the parts outside the CDR3, is DVKVTQSSRYLVKRTGEKVFLECVQDMDHENMFWYRQDPGLGLRLIYFSYDVKMKEKGDIPEGYSVSREKKERFSLILESASTNQTSMYLCASSFQVGAYATNEKLFFGSGTQLSVL.

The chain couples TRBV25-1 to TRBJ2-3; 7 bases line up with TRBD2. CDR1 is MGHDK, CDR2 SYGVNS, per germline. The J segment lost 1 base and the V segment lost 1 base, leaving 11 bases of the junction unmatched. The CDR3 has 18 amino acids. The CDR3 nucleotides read TGTGCCAGCAGTGAATCAGTCCGTGGGCTAGCGGGCACAGATACGCAGTATTTT. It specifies CASSESVRGLAGTDTQYF.

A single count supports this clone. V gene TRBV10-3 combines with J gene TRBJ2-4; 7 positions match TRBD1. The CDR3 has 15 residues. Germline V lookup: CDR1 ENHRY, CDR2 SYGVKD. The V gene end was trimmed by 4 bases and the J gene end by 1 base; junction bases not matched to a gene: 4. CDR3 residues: CAISATGQAKNIQYF. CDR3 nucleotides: TGTGCCATCAGTGCGACGGGACAGGCCAAAAACATTCAGTACTTC.

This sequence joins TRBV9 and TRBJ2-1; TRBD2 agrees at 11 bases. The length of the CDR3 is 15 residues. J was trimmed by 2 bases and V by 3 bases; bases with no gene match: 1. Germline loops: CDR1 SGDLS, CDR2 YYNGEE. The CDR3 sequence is CASSGSGRAYNEQFF. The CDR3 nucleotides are TGTGCCAGCAGCGGTAGCGGGAGGGCCTACAATGAGCAGTTCTTC.